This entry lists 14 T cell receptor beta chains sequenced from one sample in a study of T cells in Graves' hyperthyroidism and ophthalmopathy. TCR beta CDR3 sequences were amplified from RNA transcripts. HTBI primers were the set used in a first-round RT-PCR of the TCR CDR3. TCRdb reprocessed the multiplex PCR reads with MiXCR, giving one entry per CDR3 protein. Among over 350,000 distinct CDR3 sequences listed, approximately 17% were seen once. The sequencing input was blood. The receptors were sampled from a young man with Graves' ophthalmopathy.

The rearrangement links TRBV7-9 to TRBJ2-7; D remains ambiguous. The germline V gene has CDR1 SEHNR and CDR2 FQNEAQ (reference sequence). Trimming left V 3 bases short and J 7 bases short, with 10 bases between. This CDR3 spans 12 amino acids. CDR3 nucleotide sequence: TGTGCCAGCAGCTTCCCGGGTGAGGAGCAGTACTTC. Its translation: CASSFPGEEQYF.

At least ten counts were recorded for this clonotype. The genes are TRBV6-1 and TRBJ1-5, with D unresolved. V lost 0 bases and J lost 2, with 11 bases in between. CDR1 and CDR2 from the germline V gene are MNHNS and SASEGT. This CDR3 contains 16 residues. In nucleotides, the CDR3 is TGTGCCAGCAGTGAAGCAGGGTATTTTGGCAATCAGCCCCAGCATTTT. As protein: CASSEAGYFGNQPQHF.

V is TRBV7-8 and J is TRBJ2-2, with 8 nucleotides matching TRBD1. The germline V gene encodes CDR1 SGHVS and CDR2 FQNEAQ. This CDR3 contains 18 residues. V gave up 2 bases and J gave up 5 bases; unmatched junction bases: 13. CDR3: CASSLPADRAEETGELFF. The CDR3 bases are TGTGCCAGCAGCTTACCCGCGGACAGGGCGGAGGAGACCGGGGAGCTGTTTTTT.

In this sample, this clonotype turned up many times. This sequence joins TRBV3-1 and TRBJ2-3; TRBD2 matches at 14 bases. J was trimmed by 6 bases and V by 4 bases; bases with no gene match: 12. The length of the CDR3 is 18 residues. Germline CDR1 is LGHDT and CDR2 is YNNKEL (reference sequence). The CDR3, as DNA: TGTGCCAGCAGCCTCCCCCGGACTAGCGGGGGGTTGGTGGATACGCAGTATTTT. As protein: CASSLPRTSGGLVDTQYF.

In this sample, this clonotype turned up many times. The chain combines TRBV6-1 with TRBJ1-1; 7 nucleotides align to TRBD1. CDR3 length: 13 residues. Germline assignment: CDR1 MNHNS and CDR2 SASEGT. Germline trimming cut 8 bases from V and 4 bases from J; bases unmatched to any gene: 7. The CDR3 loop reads CASLSGGGTEAFF. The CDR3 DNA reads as TGTGCCAGCCTGTCAGGGGGTGGCACTGAAGCTTTCTTT.

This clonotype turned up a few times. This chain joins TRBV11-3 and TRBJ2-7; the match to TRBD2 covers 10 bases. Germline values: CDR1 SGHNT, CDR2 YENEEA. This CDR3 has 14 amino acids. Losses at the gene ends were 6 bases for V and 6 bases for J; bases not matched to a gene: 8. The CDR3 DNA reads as TGTGCCAGCAGACCAGCGGGGGGGCCCCCCGAGCAGTACTTC. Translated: CASRPAGGPPEQYF.

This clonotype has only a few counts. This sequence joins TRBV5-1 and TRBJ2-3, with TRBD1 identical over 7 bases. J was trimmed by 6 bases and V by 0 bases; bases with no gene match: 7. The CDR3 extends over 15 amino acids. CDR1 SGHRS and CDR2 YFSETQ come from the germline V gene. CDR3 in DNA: TGCGCCAGCAGCTTGGAGGGGGCTGTATTGGATACGCAGTATTTT. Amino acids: CASSLEGAVLDTQYF. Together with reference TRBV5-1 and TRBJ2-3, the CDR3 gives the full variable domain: KAGVTQTPRYLIKTRGQQVTLSCSPISGHRSVSWYQQTPGQGLQFLFEYFSETQRNKGNFPGRFSGRQFSNSRSEMNVSTLELGDSALYLCASSLEGAVLDTQYFGPGTRLTVL.

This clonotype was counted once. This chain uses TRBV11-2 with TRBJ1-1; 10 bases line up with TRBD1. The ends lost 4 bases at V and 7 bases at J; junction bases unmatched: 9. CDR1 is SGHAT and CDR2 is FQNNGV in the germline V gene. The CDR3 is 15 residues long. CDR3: CASSSYNDRGLEAFF. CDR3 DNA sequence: TGTGCCAGCAGCTCCTATAACGACAGGGGGCTTGAAGCTTTCTTT.

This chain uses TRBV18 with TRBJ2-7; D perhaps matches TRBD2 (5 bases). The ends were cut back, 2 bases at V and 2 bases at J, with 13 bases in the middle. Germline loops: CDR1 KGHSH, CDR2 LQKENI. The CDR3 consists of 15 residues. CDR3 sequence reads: CASSPFGGLAYEQYF. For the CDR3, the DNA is TGTGCCAGCTCACCATTTGGCGGGCTCGCCTACGAGCAGTACTTC.

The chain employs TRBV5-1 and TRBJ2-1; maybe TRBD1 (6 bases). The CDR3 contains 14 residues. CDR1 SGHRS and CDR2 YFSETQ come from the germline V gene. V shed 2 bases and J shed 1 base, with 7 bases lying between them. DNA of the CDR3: TGCGCCAGCAGCTTCAGGGGATCCTACAATGAGCAGTTCTTC. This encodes CASSFRGSYNEQFF.

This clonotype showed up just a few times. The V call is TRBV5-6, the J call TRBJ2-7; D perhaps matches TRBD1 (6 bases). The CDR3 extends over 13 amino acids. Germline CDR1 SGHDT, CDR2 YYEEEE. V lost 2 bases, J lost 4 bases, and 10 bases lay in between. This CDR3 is CASSFNRAYEQYF. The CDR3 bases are TGTGCCAGCAGCTTTAACAGGGCTTACGAGCAGTACTTC.

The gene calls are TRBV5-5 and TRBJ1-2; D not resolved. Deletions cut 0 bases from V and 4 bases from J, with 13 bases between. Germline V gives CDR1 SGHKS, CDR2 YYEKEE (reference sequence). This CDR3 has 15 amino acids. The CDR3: CASSLVGQDLYGYTF. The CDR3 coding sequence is TGTGCCAGCAGCTTGGTTGGGCAGGACCTCTATGGCTACACCTTC.

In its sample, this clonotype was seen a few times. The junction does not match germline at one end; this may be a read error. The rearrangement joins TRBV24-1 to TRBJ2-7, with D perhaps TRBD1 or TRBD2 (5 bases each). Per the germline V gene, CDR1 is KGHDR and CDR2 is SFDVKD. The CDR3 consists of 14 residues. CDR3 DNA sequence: TGTGCCACCAGTGAATCCCGGGACGGCTACGAGCAGTGCTTC. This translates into CATSESRDGYEQCF.

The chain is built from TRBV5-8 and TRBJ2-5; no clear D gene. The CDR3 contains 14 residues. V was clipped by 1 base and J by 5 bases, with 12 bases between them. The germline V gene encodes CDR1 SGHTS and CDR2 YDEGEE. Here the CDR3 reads CASSLKDGVETQYF. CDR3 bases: TGTGCCAGCAGCTTGAAAGATGGAGTGGAGACCCAGTACTTC.